This T cell receptor (beta chain) stems from a study of blood T cells in healthy people across ages. The authors ran a second PCR of roughly 6 to 12 cycles using a sample-barcoded 5' primer and a J-beta primer mix. Via MiXCR, TCRdb re-called the 5' RACE reads, giving one row per CDR3 protein. Here the sample spans around 500,000 distinct CDR3 sequences, less than 60% being singletons. In the case of this clonotype: Antigen unknown.

Aged about 6 to 95, donors were systemically healthy Caucasians from Russia. Whole-study results and caveats: It was not known whether donors were CMV positive (a possible confounder of expanded clonotype changes). Those diversity estimates obtained from one million T cells were thought to be underestimates.

This CDR3 comprises 18 residues. Germline CDR1 reads SGHTA; CDR2 reads FQGNSA. V lost 2 bases to trimming and J lost 7 bases; unmatched junction nucleotides: 16. The chain employs TRBV7-2 and TRBJ1-2, with 10 positions matching TRBD1. The material sequenced was blood. The clonotype originates from a man older than 75 in good health. The CDR3 sequence is CASSLPAGQGELSFGYTF. The DNA for the CDR3 is TGTGCCAGCAGCTTACCGGCCGGACAGGGGGAACTTTCGTTTGGCTACACCTTC.